The 26 T cell receptor beta chains presented below share a single source sample, sequenced in a study of Graves' ophthalmopathy and Graves' hyperthyroidism. As the template, RNA transcripts were used to amplify TCR beta CDR3 regions. The library came from an HTBI-primed first-round RT-PCR and a second-round multiplex PCR. Each CDR3 protein is one row after TCRdb ran MiXCR on the multiplex PCR reads. Among 500,000 to 600,000 distinct CDR3 sequences listed, about two fifths were seen once. Sequenced material: peripheral blood or thyroid tissue (not recorded which). The receptors shown here come from an adult man with Graves' hyperthyroidism.

The chain joins TRBV12-3 or TRBV12-4 to TRBJ1-2; 9 bases map to TRBD1. J lost 7 bases, V lost 0 bases, and 9 bases had no gene match. The CDR3 sequence is 16 residues long. In nucleotides, the CDR3 is TGTGCCAGCAGTTTAGCGTGGGACAGGGCGCCGAGTGGCTACACCTTC. The encoded protein is CASSLAWDRAPSGYTF.

The gene calls are TRBV29-1 and TRBJ2-2; 12 bases agree with TRBD1. The CDR3 loop spans 15 amino acids. Losses at the gene ends were 4 bases for V and 6 bases for J; bases not matched to a gene: 6. Germline V gene sequence: CDR1 SQVTM, CDR2 ANQGSEA. For the CDR3, the DNA is TGCAGCGTTGGAACGGGGACAGGGGGCTCCGGGGAGCTGTTTTTT. Translation: CSVGTGTGGSGELFF.

This clonotype was found many times. The V and J genes are TRBV7-8 and TRBJ1-6; D is possibly TRBD1 (6 bases). In germline, CDR1 is SGHVS, CDR2 FQNEAQ. The CDR3 contains 16 residues. The germline V and J ends were trimmed by 2 bases and 5 bases, with 13 bases remaining between them. The CDR3 nucleotides read TGTGCCAGCAGCTTATCTGGGGGCGCCAATAATTCACCCCTCCACTTT. Translated: CASSLSGGANNSPLHF.

This clonotype was observed a handful of times. The rearrangement uses TRBV7-9 and TRBJ2-6; the D call may be TRBD1 or TRBD2 (5 bases each). V was pared by 2 bases and J by 4 bases, with 12 bases between. Germline CDR1 is SEHNR and CDR2 is FQNEAQ (reference sequence). This CDR3 has 16 amino acids. The CDR3 spells CASSLLRGVGANVLTF. The CDR3 nucleotides are TGTGCCAGCAGCTTACTTCGAGGGGTCGGGGCCAACGTCCTGACTTTC.

The rearrangement uses TRBV2 and TRBJ2-7, with 7 bases matching TRBD1. Judging by the DNA end, TRBJ2-4 fits better; the J call may be wrong. The length of the CDR3 is 16 residues. Looked up from germline, CDR1 is SNHLY and CDR2 is FYNNEI. CDR3: CASSERAGGAKNIQYF. Written as DNA, the CDR3 is TGTGCCAGCAGTGAAAGGGCAGGGGGAGCCAAAAACATTCAGTACTTC.

The chain couples TRBV12-3 or TRBV12-4 to TRBJ2-7, with TRBD1 matching over 7 bases. The CDR3 covers 15 residues. V shed 5 bases, J shed 5 bases, and the junction held 12 bases outside the gene matches. Here the CDR3 reads CASSVWAGGTNEQYF. DNA for the CDR3: TGTGCCAGCAGTGTGTGGGCAGGGGGAACGAACGAGCAGTACTTC.

About this clonotype itself: The junction and the germline gene differ at one end; a read error may be behind it. The chain employs TRBV14 and TRBJ2-2; D perhaps matches TRBD2 (5 bases). Germline CDR1 is SGHDN and CDR2 is FVKESK. The CDR3 has 12 residues. DNA for the CDR3: TGTGCCAGCAGCCGGGCCACCGGGGAGCTGGTTTTT. It is translated as CASSRATGELVF.

Ten or more counts support this clonotype. CDR3 residues: CSVKIGAREGYTF. The DNA for the CDR3 is TGCAGCGTTAAAATCGGGGCGCGGGAAGGCTACACCTTC. J is TRBJ1-2 and V is TRBV29-1, with a possible D match to TRBD1 (5 bases). CDR1 and CDR2 from the germline V gene are SQVTM and ANQGSEA. CDR3 length: 13 residues. The V gene lost 5 bases and the J gene lost 8 bases, with 18 bases spanning the gap. The full variable domain, its missing parts supplied by reference TRBV29-1 and TRBJ1-2, is SAVISQKPSRDICQRGTSLTIQCQVDSQVTMMFWYRQQPGQSLTLIATANQGSEATYESGFVIDKFPISRPNLTFSTLTVSNMSPEDSSIYLCSVKIGAREGYTFGSGTRLTVV.

This clonotype was seen repeatedly, ten times or more. J is TRBJ1-2 and V is TRBV20-1; D ambiguous. The ends were cut back, 3 bases at V and 5 bases at J, with 7 bases in the middle. This CDR3 region has 11 residues. Looked up from germline, CDR1 is DFQATT and CDR2 is SNEGSKA (reference sequence). The CDR3 loop is CSASSSYGYTF. The CDR3, as DNA: TGCAGTGCTAGTAGCTCTTATGGCTACACCTTC.

This clonotype was found many times. V is TRBV6-5 and J is TRBJ1-6; the D gene is possibly TRBD1 (5 bases). Germline V gene data show CDR1 as MNHEY and CDR2 as SVGAGI. Trimming shortened V by 5 bases and J by 3 bases, and 14 bases separated the two germline ends. The CDR3 is 16 amino acids. CDR3 region: CASSPGGAVYNSPLHF. The CDR3 DNA reads as TGTGCCAGCAGTCCCGGCGGGGCAGTCTATAATTCACCCCTCCACTTT.

This clonotype has just one count. The chain links TRBV20-1 to TRBJ1-2; 8 bases agree with TRBD1. Per the germline V gene, CDR1 is DFQATT and CDR2 is SNEGSKA (reference sequence). This CDR3 contains 14 residues. J lost 7 bases, V lost 4 bases, and 11 bases had no gene match. For the CDR3, the DNA is TGCAGTGCTAACCCGGACAGGGCCAAAGGTGGCTACACCTTC. It codes for CSANPDRAKGGYTF.

V and J are TRBV3-1 and TRBJ1-2; D unresolved. Trimming pared 0 bases from V and 1 base from J, leaving 12 bases between. Looked up from germline, CDR1 is LGHDT and CDR2 is YNNKEL (reference sequence). This CDR3 spans 16 amino acids. CDR3 bases: TGTGCCAGCAGCCAAGAAATCAGATTTCTTAACTATGGCTACACCTTC. It is translated as CASSQEIRFLNYGYTF.

The chain employs TRBV12-3 or TRBV12-4 and TRBJ2-3; 13 bases are shared with TRBD2. This CDR3 has 16 amino acids. With 8 bases clipped from V and 0 bases from J, the junction kept 5 bases outside the gene matches. This chain's CDR3 is CASGWGLAGSTDTQYF. DNA of the CDR3: TGTGCCAGCGGATGGGGACTAGCGGGGAGCACAGATACGCAGTATTTT.

This clonotype has a count of ten or more. The V call is TRBV10-3, the J call TRBJ2-7, with D tentatively TRBD2 (5 bases). Germline loops: CDR1 ENHRY, CDR2 SYGVKD. This CDR3 spans 14 amino acids. Deletions cut 2 bases from V and 4 bases from J, with 12 bases between. The chain's CDR3 is CAISESTGTYEQYF. CDR3 bases: TGTGCCATCAGTGAGAGTACGGGAACTTACGAGCAGTACTTC.

The chain recombines TRBV9 with TRBJ1-2; a possible D gene is TRBD1 (5 bases). The germline CDR1 and CDR2 sequences are SGDLS and YYNGEE. Trimming took off 1 base at V and 12 bases at J, with 19 bases between the two ends. This CDR3 is 14 amino acids long. CDR3 sequence: CASSVTGRASGNTF. CDR3 sequence (DNA): TGTGCCAGCAGCGTAACAGGCAGGGCGTCGGGAAACACCTTC.

As regards this clonotype: Possible read error: a much larger clone is one base away. V is TRBV7-9 and J is TRBJ1-2; D call uncertain. The CDR3 totals 13 residues. Between the trimmed V and J ends, which lost 7 bases and 7 bases, there was a span of 16 bases. Per the germline V gene, CDR1 is SEHNR and CDR2 is FQNEAQ (reference sequence). This CDR3 reads CASIRGGRRGYTF. In nucleotides, the CDR3 is TGTGCCAGCATACGGGGAGGTCGTCGTGGCTACACCTTC.

In this sample, this clonotype turned up once. DNA of the CDR3: TGTGCCAGCAGTTTATTCGGGAGGACTGCCGAAAAGACCCAGTACTTC. Its translation: CASSLFGRTAEKTQYF. The V call is TRBV28, the J call TRBJ2-5; 7 positions match TRBD2. Looked up from germline, CDR1 is MDHEN and CDR2 is SYDVKM. The CDR3 has 16 amino acids. The ends lost 1 base at V and 6 bases at J; junction bases unmatched: 11.

The rearrangement links TRBV7-8 to TRBJ1-1; D is unresolved. CDR1 and CDR2 from the germline V gene are SGHVS and FQNEAQ. This CDR3 has 14 amino acids. V was trimmed by 1 base and J by 5 bases, leaving 11 bases between them. The CDR3 DNA reads as TGTGCCAGCAGCTTAGACTCAGTGGAAACTGAAGCTTTCTTT. Translating it yields CASSLDSVETEAFF. The whole variable domain, remainder taken from reference TRBV7-8 and TRBJ1-1, is GAGVSQSPRYKVAKRGQDVALRCDPISGHVSLFWYQQALGQGPEFLTYFQNEAQLDKSGLPSDRFFAERPEGSVSTLKIQRTQQEDSAVYLCASSLDSVETEAFFGQGTRLTVV.

The chain employs TRBV5-1 and TRBJ2-7; TRBD2 agrees at 7 bases. With 5 bases clipped from V and 3 bases from J, the junction kept 8 bases outside the gene matches. The CDR3 loop spans 14 amino acids. CDR1 is SGHRS, CDR2 YFSETQ, per germline. The CDR3 sequence: CASRTGLVLYEQYF. The CDR3 DNA is TGCGCCAGCAGGACCGGACTAGTCCTCTACGAGCAGTACTTC.

This clonotype was counted ten times or more. A read error may produce the germline difference seen at one junction end. The chain has TRBV6-1 and TRBJ2-2; perhaps TRBD2 as D (5 bases). Germline-derived CDR1 and CDR2 are MNHNS and SASEGT. The CDR3 length is 15 residues. CDR3 loop: CASSKAVPNTGELFF. In nucleotides, the CDR3 is TGTGCCAGCAGTAAAGCGGTTCCGAACACCGGGGAGCTGTTTTTT.

The chain links TRBV7-2 to TRBJ2-7; weak D call: TRBD2 (6 bases). Germline lookup yields CDR1 SGHTA and CDR2 FQGNSA. The CDR3 is 14 residues long. Trimming pared 3 bases from V and 7 bases from J, leaving 16 bases between. The CDR3 loop is CASSFGRGNTEQYF. Written as DNA, the CDR3 is TGTGCCAGCAGCTTCGGACGGGGGAATACGGAGCAGTACTTC. The whole variable domain, remainder taken from reference TRBV7-2 and TRBJ2-7, is GAGVSQSPSNKVTEKGKDVELRCDPISGHTALYWYRQSLGQGLEFLIYFQGNSAPDKSGLPSDRFSAERTGGSVSTLTIQRTQQEDSAVYLCASSFGRGNTEQYFGPGTRLTVT.

The sample holds many counts of this clonotype. The chain has TRBV19 and TRBJ1-1; a weak D match, TRBD1 (6 bases). Trimming stripped 3 bases from V and 4 bases from J, with 15 bases between. Germline assignment: CDR1 LNHDA and CDR2 SQIVND (reference sequence). The CDR3 consists of 15 residues. CDR3 DNA: TGTGCCAGTAGTATCTGGGGGGCTCGCAGCACTGAAGCTTTCTTT. This codes for CASSIWGARSTEAFF.

The chain links TRBV7-9 to TRBJ2-5; possibly TRBD2 for D (6 bases). Per germline, CDR1 SEHNR and CDR2 FQNEAQ (reference sequence). Trimming took 4 bases from V and 7 from J, leaving 22 bases between them. This CDR3 is built from 16 residues. The CDR3 here is CASSWARGSSGGTQYF. As DNA, the CDR3 is TGTGCCAGCAGCTGGGCCCGGGGGTCCTCTGGGGGGACCCAGTACTTC.

In its sample, this clonotype was seen a few times. The chain employs TRBV20-1 and TRBJ2-5; perhaps TRBD1 as D (5 bases). CDR3 length equals 12 residues. Per germline, CDR1 DFQATT and CDR2 SNEGSKA (reference sequence). V lost 5 bases, J lost 5 bases, and 12 bases lay in between. CDR3 in DNA: TGCAGTGCTCTCAGGGAAGGGGAGACCCAGTACTTC. Amino acids: CSALREGETQYF.

This chain links TRBV7-9 with TRBJ2-7; TRBD2 aligns across 10 bases. V lost 5 bases and J lost 4; bases outside the gene matches: 11. The CDR3 runs 16 residues. Looked up from germline, CDR1 is SEHNR and CDR2 is FQNEAQ (reference sequence). CDR3 sequence reads: CASSRTPSGSGYEQYF. The CDR3 DNA follows: TGTGCCAGCAGCCGCACACCTAGCGGGAGTGGGTACGAGCAGTACTTC.

This clonotype showed up just once. A read error may explain this, as a much larger clone is one base away. This chain joins TRBV5-5 and TRBJ2-6, with D perhaps being TRBD1 or TRBD2 (6 bases each). This CDR3 has 16 amino acids. Germline CDR1 and CDR2: SGHKS and YYEKEE (reference sequence). The CDR3 region is CASSPFGASGANVPTF. CDR3 DNA sequence: TGCGCCAGCAGCCCCTTTGGGGCATCGGGGGCCAACGTCCCGACTTTC.